The 5 T cell receptor beta chains below were found in one sample sequenced in a study of shared clonotypes between healthy human individuals. Measured with immunoSEQ multiplex PCR; TCRdb has only the in-frame clones, and not every one. The sample contains around 990,000 clones, approximately 80% of which appear only once. Specimen: memory CD4+ T cells from PBMCs. The subset is: CD45RA-negative fraction. These receptors were obtained from a man aged 18-30 years in good health. Some clones in this sample may be carry-over from other donors' samples.

In the case of this clone: Other nucleotide sequences in the sample specify the same CDR3. The chain recombines TRBV7-2 with TRBJ1-2; D not resolved. The CDR3 has 12 amino acids. CDR1 is SGHTA, CDR2 FQGNSA, per germline. The V and J ends lost 2 bases and 4 bases respectively, with 5 bases between them. The DNA of the CDR3 is TGTGCCAGCAGCTTATTGGGCTATGGCTACACCTTC. Translation gives CASSLLGYGYTF.

This clone was detected ten times or more. The gene calls are TRBV11-3 and TRBJ2-5, with D unclear. The CDR3 has 14 amino acids. Trimming pared 5 bases from V and 7 bases from J, leaving 17 bases between. Germline V gene data show CDR1 as SGHNT and CDR2 as YENEEA. The CDR3 DNA sequence: TGTGCCAGCAGCCGCACCACCGGCGAGACGACCCAGTACTTC. This sequence encodes CASSRTTGETTQYF.

The chain couples TRBV30 to TRBJ2-3, with 8 bases fitting TRBD2. The length of the CDR3 is 15 residues. Germline V CDR1 and CDR2: GTSNPN, SVGIG (reference sequence). The J segment lost 5 bases and the V segment lost 0 bases, leaving 7 bases of the junction unmatched. The CDR3 DNA is TGTGCCTGGAGTGTACCCCTGCGGGGGGTAGATACGCAGTATTTT. This translates into CAWSVPLRGVDTQYF.

V usage is TRBV7-6 and J usage is TRBJ1-5; no firm D call. Trimming removed 2 bases at V and 5 bases at J, with 7 bases between. The CDR3 runs to 13 residues. Germline lookup yields CDR1 SGHVS and CDR2 FNYEAQ. The CDR3 DNA reads as TGTGCCAGCAGCTTAAGGGTAGATCAGCCCCAGCATTTT. Residues: CASSLRVDQPQHF.

The chain employs TRBV7-8 and TRBJ2-7; TRBD1 aligns across 7 bases. Germline CDR1 SGHVS, CDR2 FQNEAQ. The junction had 13 bases not matched to a gene; V was cut back by 5 bases and J by 0 bases. The CDR3 loop spans 17 amino acids. CDR3 in amino acids: CASSPRPGGTSSYEQYF. The CDR3 coding sequence is TGTGCCAGCAGCCCAAGGCCAGGGGGAACAAGCTCCTACGAGCAGTACTTC. Filled out from reference TRBV7-8 and TRBJ2-7, the complete variable domain reads GAGVSQSPRYKVAKRGQDVALRCDPISGHVSLFWYQQALGQGPEFLTYFQNEAQLDKSGLPSDRFFAERPEGSVSTLKIQRTQQEDSAVYLCASSPRPGGTSSYEQYFGPGTRLTVT.